The 32 T cell receptor beta chains reported below all come from one sample, sequenced in a study of radiotherapy plus CTLA-4 blockade in lung cancer. Assay used: immunoSEQ multiplex PCR; TCRdb lists only in-frame clones, some missing. The sample shows about 49,000 clones, about 85% of them seen only once. The sequencing here drew on peripheral blood, taken from a patient treated with radiotherapy plus ipilimumab. These TCRs come from a human donor with non-small cell lung cancer whose response to radiotherapy plus ipilimumab could not be evaluated.

The J gene is TRBJ2-3, the V gene TRBV7-8; 10 nucleotides match TRBD1. V lost 8 bases, J lost 8 bases, and 10 bases stayed unmatched. CDR3 length equals 14 residues. Germline V gives CDR1 SGHVS, CDR2 FQNEAQ. The CDR3 region has the DNA TGTGCCAGCGACCGGGACAGGGGCCCCGGTACGCAGTATTTT. It is translated as CASDRDRGPGTQYF.

The rearrangement uses TRBV29-1 and TRBJ1-2; 7 bases match TRBD1. V was clipped by 7 bases and J by 6 bases; unmatched bases: 11. The CDR3 has 13 amino acids. The germline CDR1 and CDR2 sequences are SQVTM and ANQGSEA. The CDR3 DNA sequence: TGCAGCGCCGAGACAGGGAGTAGCAATGGCTACACCTTC. Its translation is CSAETGSSNGYTF. Together with reference TRBV29-1 and TRBJ1-2, the CDR3 gives the full variable domain: SAVISQKPSRDICQRGTSLTIQCQVDSQVTMMFWYRQQPGQSLTLIATANQGSEATYESGFVIDKFPISRPNLTFSTLTVSNMSPEDSSIYLCSAETGSSNGYTFGSGTRLTVV.

As concerns this clone: Likely a read error: the CDR3 ends without its conserved phenylalanine or tryptophan. The J gene is TRBJ1-2, the V gene TRBV27, with a tentative D call TRBD1 (5 bases). Looked up from germline, CDR1 is MNHEY and CDR2 is SMNVEV (reference sequence). The CDR3 has 13 residues. Trimming stripped 5 bases from V and 3 bases from J, with 10 bases between. The CDR3 reads CASSRGTDYGYTL. CDR3 coding DNA: TGTGCCAGCAGTCGCGGGACCGACTATGGCTACACCCTC.

V and J are TRBV19 and TRBJ2-7; 10 bases fit TRBD1. V dropped 5 bases and J dropped 4; count of bases not matched to a gene: 8. The CDR3 length is 15 residues. The V gene's germline CDR1 is LNHDA and CDR2 SQIVND (reference sequence). CDR3 in amino acids: CASSHLGTGDYEQYF. In DNA form, the CDR3 reads TGTGCCAGTAGTCACCTCGGGACAGGGGATTACGAGCAGTACTTC.

In its sample, this clone was seen a few times. This chain joins TRBV18 and TRBJ2-5; a possible D gene is TRBD2 (5 bases). The J call may be faulty, since TRBJ2-7 better matches the DNA end. Germline CDR1 and CDR2: KGHSH and LQKENI. CDR3 length: 13 amino acids. CDR3 in DNA: TGTGCCAGCTCCCTGGGCAGCGGTTACGAGCAGTACTTC. Amino acid sequence: CASSLGSGYEQYF.

This clone showed up just a few times. The rearrangement links TRBV2 to TRBJ2-5, with D perhaps TRBD1 (5 bases). This CDR3 comprises 14 residues. In germline, CDR1 is SNHLY, CDR2 FYNNEI. V lost 3 bases, J lost 1 base, and 9 bases lay in between. Here the CDR3 reads CASSEGRGQETQYF. The CDR3 DNA is TGTGCCAGCAGTGAGGGGCGAGGCCAAGAGACCCAGTACTTC.

The chain combines TRBV27 with TRBJ2-3; 9 bases are a match to TRBD2. The V and J ends lost 3 bases and 4 bases, in that order; junction bases with no gene match: 5. The germline V gene encodes CDR1 MNHEY and CDR2 SMNVEV (reference sequence). The CDR3 has 15 residues. The CDR3 region is CASSLGGRGADTQYF. CDR3 in DNA: TGTGCCAGCAGTTTGGGCGGGAGGGGGGCAGATACGCAGTATTTT.

This chain links TRBV21-1 with TRBJ2-7; TRBD1 was called by the table and not checked on the DNA. TRBV21-1 is tagged as a pseudogene. The CDR3 consists of 15 residues. CDR3 region: CASSHRETGAYEQYF. As DNA, the CDR3 is TGTGCCAGCAGCCATAGGGAGACAGGGGCCTACGAGCAGTACTTC.

This clone was found a few times. The chain combines TRBV19 with TRBJ1-2; D might be TRBD1 (5 bases). CDR3 length: 14 amino acids. V lost 0 bases to trimming and J lost 2 bases, with 7 bases between them. Germline V lookup: CDR1 LNHDA, CDR2 SQIVND (reference sequence). The CDR3 DNA follows: TGTGCCAGTAGTATAGATCGACAGAACTATGGCTACACCTTC. It yields the protein CASSIDRQNYGYTF. Full variable domain (outside the CDR3, taken from reference TRBV19 and TRBJ1-2): DGGITQSPKYLFRKEGQNVTLSCEQNLNHDAMYWYRQDPGQGLRLIYYSQIVNDFQKGDIAEGYSVSREKKESFPLTVTSAQKNPTAFYLCASSIDRQNYGYTFGSGTRLTVV.

The rearrangement uses TRBV29-1 and TRBJ2-1; D gene ambiguous. CDR1 is SQVTM and CDR2 is ANQGSEA in the germline V gene. This CDR3 contains 11 residues. V lost 1 base and J lost 8, with 6 bases in between. Here the CDR3 reads CSVEGSDEQFF. The CDR3 DNA reads TGCAGCGTTGAAGGGAGCGATGAGCAGTTCTTC.

This chain uses TRBV28 with TRBJ2-2; D uncertain. Between the trimmed V and J ends, which lost 3 bases and 8 bases, there was a span of 10 bases. The CDR3 loop spans 13 amino acids. Germline CDR1 MDHEN, CDR2 SYDVKM. Written as DNA, the CDR3 is TGTGCCAGCAGTTTTGGTAGTCGAGGGGAGCTGTTTTTT. Amino acids: CASSFGSRGELFF.

The gene calls are TRBV19 and TRBJ2-5, with a tentative D call TRBD2 (5 bases). The V gene's germline CDR1 is LNHDA and CDR2 SQIVND (reference sequence). The CDR3 is 14 amino acids. With 1 base removed from V and 0 bases from J, the gap between germline ends came to 6 bases. CDR3 sequence reads: CASSIGGYQETQYF. As DNA, the CDR3 is TGTGCCAGTAGTATAGGAGGGTACCAAGAGACCCAGTACTTC.

The V gene is TRBV28, the J gene TRBJ1-2; no firm D call. V shed 3 bases and J shed 2 bases, with 10 bases lying between them. CDR3 length: 14 amino acids. In germline, CDR1 is MDHEN, CDR2 SYDVKM. CDR3 residues: CASSFNGRNYGYTF. DNA of the CDR3: TGTGCCAGCAGTTTTAACGGCAGGAACTATGGCTACACCTTC.

This chain connects TRBV6-6 to TRBJ1-1, with D unresolved. The CDR3 consists of 13 residues. Germline assignment: CDR1 MNHNY and CDR2 SVGAGI (reference sequence). The V and J ends lost 2 bases and 6 bases respectively, with 10 bases between them. CDR3 coding DNA: TGTGCCAGCAGTTACAACCCACAGCCTGAAGCTTTCTTT. Its translation: CASSYNPQPEAFF.

The J gene is TRBJ2-1, the V gene TRBV7-9, with 14 bases that match TRBD2. CDR3 length: 16 amino acids. In germline, CDR1 is SEHNR, CDR2 FQNEAQ (reference sequence). V was clipped by 5 bases and J by 3 bases; unmatched bases: 3. The CDR3 DNA reads as TGTGCCAGCAGCGTCGGACTAGCGGGAGGCTACAATGAGCAGTTCTTC. Amino acid sequence: CASSVGLAGGYNEQFF. Full variable domain (remainder filled in from reference TRBV7-9 and TRBJ2-1): DTGVSQNPRHKITKRGQNVTFRCDPISEHNRLYWYRQTLGQGPEFLTYFQNEAQLEKSRLLSDRFSAERPKGSFSTLEIQRTEQGDSAMYLCASSVGLAGGYNEQFFGPGTRLTVL.

V usage is TRBV4-1 and J usage is TRBJ2-7; TRBD2 matches at 7 bases. Germline V gene data show CDR1 as MGHRA and CDR2 as YSYEKL. The V and J ends lost 4 bases and 0 bases, in that order; junction bases with no gene match: 9. This CDR3 region has 16 residues. This chain's CDR3 is CASSLSGTMSSYEQYF. The DNA of the CDR3 is TGCGCCAGCAGCCTTTCTGGGACTATGAGCTCCTACGAGCAGTACTTC.

The chain joins TRBV6-5 to TRBJ1-5; 8 positions match TRBD1. There are 15 residues in the CDR3. Germline V lookup: CDR1 MNHEY, CDR2 SVGAGI. Trimming took 5 bases from V and 2 from J; bases not matched to a gene: 5. CDR3 region: CASSPGQGRNQPQHF. DNA for the CDR3: TGTGCCAGCAGTCCAGGACAGGGCCGCAATCAGCCCCAGCATTTT.

The chain couples TRBV11-3 to TRBJ2-2, with 10 bases that match TRBD1. The trim removed 4 bases at V and 4 bases at J, leaving 3 bases unmatched. The CDR3 covers 15 residues. CDR1 SGHNT and CDR2 YENEEA come from the germline V gene. Here the CDR3 reads CASSSGQGSTGELFF. The CDR3 DNA is TGTGCCAGCAGCTCGGGACAGGGGAGCACCGGGGAGCTGTTTTTT.

This clone has more than one count but fewer than ten. V and J are TRBV19 and TRBJ2-1; 10 positions agree with TRBD2. Germline CDR1 and CDR2: LNHDA and SQIVND (reference sequence). The CDR3 covers 15 residues. With V trimmed by 3 bases and J by 4 bases, 3 bases remained unmatched. CDR3 sequence reads: CASSITSGMYNEQFF. CDR3 bases: TGTGCCAGTAGTATTACTAGCGGGATGTACAATGAGCAGTTCTTC.

This clone appeared a single time. The gene calls are TRBV6-5 and TRBJ1-2; D remains unclear. The CDR3 covers 12 residues. Trimming shortened V by 2 bases and J by 6 bases, and 7 bases separated the two germline ends. CDR1 and CDR2 from the germline V gene are MNHEY and SVGAGI. Written as DNA, the CDR3 is TGTGCCAGCAGTTACGGGCGAGATGGCTACACCTTC. Encoded protein: CASSYGRDGYTF.

The gene calls are TRBV28 and TRBJ2-5; D is perhaps TRBD2 (6 bases). CDR1 is MDHEN, CDR2 SYDVKM, per germline. With 2 bases removed from V and 1 base from J, the gap between germline ends came to 14 bases. This CDR3 is 16 amino acids long. For the CDR3, the DNA is TGTGCCAGCAGTTTAGCGCGGGGTCCCCGCCAAGAGACCCAGTACTTC. Protein sequence: CASSLARGPRQETQYF. The full variable domain, in which reference TRBV28 and TRBJ2-5 provide the parts outside the CDR3, is DVKVTQSSRYLVKRTGEKVFLECVQDMDHENMFWYRQDPGLGLRLIYFSYDVKMKEKGDIPEGYSVSREKKERFSLILESASTNQTSMYLCASSLARGPRQETQYFGPGTRLLVL.

The chain is built from TRBV5-1 and TRBJ2-6; D perhaps matches TRBD1 (6 bases). The CDR3 extends over 16 amino acids. V shed 0 bases and J shed 2 bases, with 9 bases lying between them. CDR1 is SGHRS, CDR2 YFSETQ, per germline. The CDR3 bases are TGCGCCAGCAGCTTGGACGGGACACCTGGGGCCAACGTCCTGACTTTC. Translation gives CASSLDGTPGANVLTF.

This clone was counted a single time. This chain uses TRBV30 with TRBJ2-5; TRBD2 aligns across 8 bases. CDR1 and CDR2 (germline): GTSNPN, SVGIG (reference sequence). V shed 0 bases, J shed 1 base, and the junction held 1 base outside the gene matches. The CDR3 totals 14 residues. CDR3 protein: CAWSVTSGQETQYF. DNA for the CDR3: TGTGCCTGGAGTGTAACTAGCGGCCAAGAGACCCAGTACTTC.

The chain combines TRBV7-8 with TRBJ2-2; 12 nucleotides match TRBD2. Germline lookup yields CDR1 SGHVS and CDR2 FQNEAQ. This CDR3 has 15 residues. The ends lost 5 bases at V and 6 bases at J; junction bases unmatched: 4. DNA of the CDR3: TGTGCCAGCAGCCCGTCTAGCGGGAGGGCCGGGGAGCTGTTTTTT. Translated, it gives CASSPSSGRAGELFF.

This clone has only one observation. The chain has TRBV5-1 and TRBJ2-5; maybe TRBD2 (5 bases). V dropped 0 bases and J dropped 4 bases, with 10 bases sitting between them. The CDR3 runs 14 residues. The germline gives CDR1 SGHRS, CDR2 YFSETQ. Written as DNA, the CDR3 is TGCGCCAGCAGCTTGGGACTACCCCTAGAGACCCAGTACTTC. Amino acids: CASSLGLPLETQYF.

The chain couples TRBV7-9 to TRBJ1-2, with 8 bases that match TRBD1. This CDR3 contains 13 residues. V lost 3 bases to trimming and J lost 6 bases; unmatched junction nucleotides: 3. Germline CDR1 SEHNR, CDR2 FQNEAQ (reference sequence). The CDR3 sequence: CASSFGQGDGYTF. The CDR3 bases are TGTGCCAGCAGCTTTGGACAGGGAGATGGCTACACCTTC. Drawing the rest from reference TRBV7-9 and TRBJ1-2, the complete variable domain is DTGVSQNPRHKITKRGQNVTFRCDPISEHNRLYWYRQTLGQGPEFLTYFQNEAQLEKSRLLSDRFSAERPKGSFSTLEIQRTEQGDSAMYLCASSFGQGDGYTFGSGTRLTVV.

The rearrangement uses TRBV10-3 and TRBJ1-1; 9 nucleotides agree with TRBD1. The germline gives CDR1 ENHRY, CDR2 SYGVKD. This CDR3 has 16 amino acids. After removal of 2 bases from V and 0 bases from J, the junction contained 4 bases not matched to a gene. The CDR3 region is CAISEGTGTLNTEAFF. For the CDR3, the DNA is TGTGCCATCAGTGAGGGGACAGGGACGTTGAACACTGAAGCTTTCTTT.

This chain connects TRBV19 to TRBJ2-3, with D perhaps TRBD1 (6 bases). Germline loops: CDR1 LNHDA, CDR2 SQIVND (reference sequence). V was clipped by 6 bases and J by 11 bases, with 15 bases between them. The CDR3 runs 12 residues. The DNA of the CDR3 is TGTGCCAGTAGGTCGACAGGACCATTGCAGTATTTT. Amino acid sequence: CASRSTGPLQYF.

The chain couples TRBV5-4 to TRBJ2-4; 7 positions match TRBD1. V shed 2 bases and J 7 bases; nucleotides not matched to a gene: 9. This CDR3 contains 15 residues. CDR1 SGHNT and CDR2 YYREEE come from the germline V gene (reference sequence). As DNA, the CDR3 is TGTGCCAGCAGCTTATGGGAAGGGGGCGGGAACATTCAGTACTTC. Translation gives CASSLWEGGGNIQYF.

The chain has TRBV6-5 and TRBJ1-4, with TRBD1 identical over 8 bases. This CDR3 spans 14 amino acids. Germline V gene lookup returns CDR1 MNHEY and CDR2 SVGAGI. With 6 bases clipped from V and 8 bases from J, the junction kept 8 bases outside the gene matches. CDR3 sequence (DNA): TGTGCCAGCAGAGACCGTCGACAGGGGGAAAAACTGTTTTTT. Its translation is CASRDRRQGEKLFF.

This chain joins TRBV30 and TRBJ2-7, with 9 positions matching TRBD1. CDR1 is GTSNPN, CDR2 SVGIG, per germline (reference sequence). Losses at the gene ends were 4 bases for V and 4 bases for J; bases not matched to a gene: 8. The CDR3 has 14 residues. This chain's CDR3 is CAWNTGGAGYEQYF. CDR3 in DNA: TGTGCCTGGAATACAGGGGGCGCAGGGTACGAGCAGTACTTC.

The V gene is TRBV9, the J gene TRBJ2-2, with 9 bases lining up with TRBD1. Per the germline V gene, CDR1 is SGDLS and CDR2 is YYNGEE. The trim removed 3 bases at V and 6 bases at J, leaving 6 bases unmatched. The length of the CDR3 is 15 residues. CDR3 sequence (DNA): TGTGCCAGCAGCGCCCGGACAGGGGCCGCCGGGGAGCTGTTTTTT. Residues: CASSARTGAAGELFF.